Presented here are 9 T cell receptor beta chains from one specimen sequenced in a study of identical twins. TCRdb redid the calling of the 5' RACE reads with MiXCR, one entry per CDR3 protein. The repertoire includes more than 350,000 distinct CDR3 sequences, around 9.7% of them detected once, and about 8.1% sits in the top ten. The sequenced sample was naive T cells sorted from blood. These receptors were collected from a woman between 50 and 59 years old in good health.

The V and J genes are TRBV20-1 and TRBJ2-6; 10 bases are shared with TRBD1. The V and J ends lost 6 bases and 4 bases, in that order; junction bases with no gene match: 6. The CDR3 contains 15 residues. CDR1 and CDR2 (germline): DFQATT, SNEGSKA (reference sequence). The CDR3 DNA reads TGCAGTGCCGCCGGGACAGGGGTCGGGGCCAACGTCCTGACTTTC. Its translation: CSAAGTGVGANVLTF.

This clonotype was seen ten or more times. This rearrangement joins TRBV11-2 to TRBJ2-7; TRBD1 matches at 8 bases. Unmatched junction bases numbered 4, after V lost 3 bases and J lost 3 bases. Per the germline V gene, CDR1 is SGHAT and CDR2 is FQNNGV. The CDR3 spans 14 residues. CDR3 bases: TGTGCCAGCAGCTTGGACAGGGCAGGCTACGAGCAGTACTTC. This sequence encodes CASSLDRAGYEQYF. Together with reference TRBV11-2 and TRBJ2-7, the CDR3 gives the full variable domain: EAGVAQSPRYKIIEKRQSVAFWCNPISGHATLYWYQQILGQGPKLLIQFQNNGVVDDSQLPKDRFSAERLKGVDSTLKIQPAKLEDSAVYLCASSLDRAGYEQYFGPGTRLTVT.

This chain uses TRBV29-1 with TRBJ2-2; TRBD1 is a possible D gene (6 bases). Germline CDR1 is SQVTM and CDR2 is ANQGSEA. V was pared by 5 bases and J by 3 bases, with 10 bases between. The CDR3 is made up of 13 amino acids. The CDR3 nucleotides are TGCAGCGTTCGACAGGAGTACACCGGGGAGCTGTTTTTT. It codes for CSVRQEYTGELFF.

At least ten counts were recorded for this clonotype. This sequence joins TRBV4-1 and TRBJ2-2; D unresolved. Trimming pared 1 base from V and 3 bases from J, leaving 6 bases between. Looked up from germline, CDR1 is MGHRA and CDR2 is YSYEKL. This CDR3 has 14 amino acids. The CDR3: CASSQGPYTGELFF. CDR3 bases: TGCGCCAGCAGCCAAGGACCATACACCGGGGAGCTGTTTTTT.

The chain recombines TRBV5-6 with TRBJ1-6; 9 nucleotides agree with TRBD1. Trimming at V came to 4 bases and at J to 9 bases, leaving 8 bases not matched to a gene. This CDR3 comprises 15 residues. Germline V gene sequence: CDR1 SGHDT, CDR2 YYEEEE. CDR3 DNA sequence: TGTGCCAGCAGCGAGTGGGACAGGGACGCTTCACCCCTCCACTTT. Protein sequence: CASSEWDRDASPLHF.

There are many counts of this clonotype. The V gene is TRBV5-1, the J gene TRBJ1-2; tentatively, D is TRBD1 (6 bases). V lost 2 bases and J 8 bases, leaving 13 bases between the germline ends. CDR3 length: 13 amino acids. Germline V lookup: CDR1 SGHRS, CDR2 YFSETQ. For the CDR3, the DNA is TGCGCCAGCAGCTTTCAACAGGGTAGAGGCTACACCTTC. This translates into CASSFQQGRGYTF. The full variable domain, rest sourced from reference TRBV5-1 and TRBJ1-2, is KAGVTQTPRYLIKTRGQQVTLSCSPISGHRSVSWYQQTPGQGLQFLFEYFSETQRNKGNFPGRFSGRQFSNSRSEMNVSTLELGDSALYLCASSFQQGRGYTFGSGTRLTVV.

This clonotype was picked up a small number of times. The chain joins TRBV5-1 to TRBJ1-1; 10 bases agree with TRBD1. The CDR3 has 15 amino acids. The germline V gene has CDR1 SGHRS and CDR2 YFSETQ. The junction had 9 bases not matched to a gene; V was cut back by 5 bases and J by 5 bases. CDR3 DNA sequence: TGCGCCAGCAGAATTAACCGGGACAGGGGTACTGAAGCTTTCTTT. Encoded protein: CASRINRDRGTEAFF.

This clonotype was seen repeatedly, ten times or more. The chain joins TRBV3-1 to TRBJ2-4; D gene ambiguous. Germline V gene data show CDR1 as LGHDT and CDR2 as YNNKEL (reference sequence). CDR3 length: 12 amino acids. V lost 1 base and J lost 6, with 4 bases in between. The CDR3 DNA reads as TGTGCCAGCAGCCAAGCAGGAAACATTCAGTACTTC. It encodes CASSQAGNIQYF.

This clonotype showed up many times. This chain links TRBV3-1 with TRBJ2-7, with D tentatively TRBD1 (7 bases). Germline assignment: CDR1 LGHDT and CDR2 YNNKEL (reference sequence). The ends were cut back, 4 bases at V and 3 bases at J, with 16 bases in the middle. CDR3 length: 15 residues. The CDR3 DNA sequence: TGTGCCAGCAGCCCCCGGTCAGGGGGAGGCTACGAGCAGTACTTC. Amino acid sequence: CASSPRSGGGYEQYF.